The subject of this entry is one T cell receptor beta chain. What it recognizes is unknown. Generated by immunoSEQ multiplex PCR, the TCRdb table keeps only in-frame clones and is missing some. The table has hundreds of thousands of clones, about 87% seen once. Treatment denoted: around 19 received Ad26.COV2.S at low or high dose, single or two shots; roughly five received placebo; per-sample allocation not given. Sampling was done on day 63 after the first vaccine or placebo injection. The data were taken from a study of Ad26.COV2.S vaccination and SARS-CoV-2 variants. Overall study: Ad26.COV2.S, an intramuscular injection, was given once or twice 56 days apart. Findings and caveats of the study: Possible underestimation of total T cell responses by the TCR breadth and depth analyses was noted.

Germline CDR1 reads SGDLS; CDR2 reads YYNGEE. CDR3 size: 14 residues. V was pared by 3 bases and J by 6 bases, with 7 bases of the junction left unmatched. The chain couples TRBV9 to TRBJ2-3; TRBD2 agrees at 7 bases. The receptor comes from a person aged 18-60 years who received the Ad26.COV2.S COVID-19 vaccine or a placebo. The sample here was peripheral blood, taken in a trial of Ad26.COV2.S vaccine versus placebo. The CDR3 sequence is CASSERGGLDTQYF. The DNA for the CDR3 is TGTGCCAGCAGCGAGCGGGGTGGCTTGGATACGCAGTATTTT.